This entry lists 5 T cell receptor beta chains sequenced from one sample in a study of PD-L1 blockade in urothelial cancer. Clones were read by immunoSEQ multiplex PCR, and TCRdb kept only the in-frame ones, dropping some. Of over 45,000 clones listed, 87% were seen once; the top ten hold under 9%. The sample here was PBMCs, taken around atezolizumab (anti-PD-L1) treatment. The receptor set was obtained from a man aged 55-75 years with urothelial cancer.

The CDR3 reads CASSPGEWNQPQHF. CDR3 nucleotide sequence: TGCGCCAGCAGTCCAGGGGAATGGAATCAGCCCCAGCATTTT. V and J are TRBV5-1 and TRBJ1-5; weak D call: TRBD1 (6 bases). CDR3 size: 14 residues. V was clipped by 5 bases and J by 4 bases, with 13 bases between them. CDR1 SGHRS and CDR2 YFSETQ come from the germline V gene.

The rearrangement links TRBV30 to TRBJ2-2; D is undetermined. V gave up 5 bases and J gave up 4 bases, with 5 bases separating them. CDR1 and CDR2 (germline): GTSNPN, SVGIG (reference sequence). The CDR3 length is 11 residues. The CDR3 DNA is TGTGCCTGGTGGGCCACCGGGGAGCTGTTTTTT. Its protein is CAWWATGELFF.

The gene calls are TRBV7-6 and TRBJ2-2, with 7 bases aligning to TRBD1. V was pared by 5 bases and J by 7 bases, with 4 bases of the junction left unmatched. The CDR3 length is 13 residues. The germline V gene encodes CDR1 SGHVS and CDR2 FNYEAQ. The CDR3 protein is CASSRQGGGELFF. The CDR3 DNA is TGTGCCAGCAGCCGACAGGGCGGCGGGGAGCTGTTTTTT.

As for this clone: Other DNA sequences within the sample encode an identical CDR3. The CDR3 sequence is CAWSIQGNQPQHF. CDR3 nucleotides: TGTGCCTGGAGTATTCAGGGTAATCAGCCCCAGCATTTT. This chain connects TRBV30 to TRBJ1-5, with TRBD1 as a possible D gene (5 bases). CDR1 and CDR2 from the germline V gene are GTSNPN and SVGIG (reference sequence). The CDR3 runs 13 residues. Trimming shortened V by 2 bases and J by 4 bases, and 9 bases separated the two germline ends.

V usage is TRBV6-6 and J usage is TRBJ1-1; D gene uncertain. Germline CDR1 MNHNY, CDR2 SVGAGI (reference sequence). This CDR3 is built from 14 residues. The ends were cut back, 3 bases at V and 3 bases at J, with 11 bases in the middle. The CDR3 region is CASSYSGGDTEAFF. CDR3 in DNA: TGTGCCAGCAGTTATTCCGGCGGTGACACTGAAGCTTTCTTT.